Below are 11 T cell receptor beta chains sequenced from a single sample in a study of blood T cell repertoires in COVID-19 (dated by TCRdb to about 2020). The protocol used for the library was the immunoSEQ multiplex PCR assay. In TCRdb, the immuneACCESS table is reduced to in-frame sequences with V and J assigned. These tables do not hold every clone; where another copy was compared, an unresolved V gene accounts for under half, and the others remain unexplained. The sample data list 110,000 or so clones, and roughly 85% of these were observed just once. Of the sample, around 5.5% falls within the top ten clones. The sequenced sample consisted of peripheral blood. The origin of the receptors is a woman aged 60-75 years with COVID-19, enrolled during active disease.

The genes are TRBV5-8 and TRBJ1-1; 9 bases map to TRBD1. Germline loops: CDR1 SGHTS, CDR2 YDEGEE. V gave up 0 bases and J gave up 5 bases; unmatched junction bases: 5. The CDR3 extends over 15 amino acids. This CDR3 is CASSLGDRAGTEAFF. The CDR3, as DNA: TGTGCCAGCAGCTTGGGGGACAGGGCCGGAACTGAAGCTTTCTTT. The full variable domain, rest sourced from reference TRBV5-8 and TRBJ1-1, is EAGVTQSPTHLIKTRGQQATLRCSPISGHTSVYWYQQALGLGLQFLLWYDEGEERNRGNFPPRFSGRQFPNYSSELNVNALELEDSALYLCASSLGDRAGTEAFFGQGTRLTVV.

This clone came up once. This sequence joins TRBV5-4 and TRBJ1-4, with no clear D. V was trimmed by 2 bases and J by 1 base, leaving 9 bases between them. The CDR3 length is 15 residues. The germline V gene encodes CDR1 SGHNT and CDR2 YYREEE (reference sequence). CDR3 nucleotide sequence: TGTGCCAGCAGCTTCAACAGTTTAACTAATGAAAAACTGTTTTTT. This translates into CASSFNSLTNEKLFF.

The chain carries TRBV29-1 and TRBJ2-7, with a weak D call TRBD1 (5 bases). V lost 6 bases, J lost 2 bases, and 11 bases lay in between. This CDR3 is 12 amino acids long. Germline CDR1 reads SQVTM; CDR2 reads ANQGSEA. CDR3 DNA: TGCAGCGTAACACAGACAGCCTACGAGCAGTACTTC. Protein sequence: CSVTQTAYEQYF.

The CDR3, as DNA: TGTGCCAGCAGCCTACTAACAGGGTCCACTGAAGCTTTCTTT. This gives the protein CASSLLTGSTEAFF. The J gene is TRBJ1-1, the V gene TRBV7-9, with D tentatively TRBD1 (6 bases). Trimming shortened V by 5 bases and J by 4 bases, and 14 bases separated the two germline ends. Germline CDR1 and CDR2: SEHNR and FQNEAQ (reference sequence). The CDR3 consists of 14 residues.

The rearrangement links TRBV7-6 to TRBJ1-2, with D perhaps matching TRBD1 (6 bases). In germline, CDR1 is SGHVS, CDR2 FNYEAQ. Between the trimmed V and J ends, which lost 1 base and 0 bases, there was a span of 12 bases. This CDR3 has 16 amino acids. The CDR3 sequence: CASSLEAGVTNYGYTF. CDR3 nucleotides: TGTGCCAGCAGCTTAGAGGCAGGGGTGACTAACTATGGCTACACCTTC.

This chain joins TRBV2 and TRBJ2-5; no clear D. The CDR3 covers 11 residues. Trimming left V 3 bases short and J 7 bases short, with 6 bases between. CDR1 is SNHLY, CDR2 FYNNEI, per germline. The CDR3 sequence is CASSDGLTQYF. CDR3 sequence (DNA): TGTGCCAGCAGTGACGGGTTGACCCAGTACTTC.

The genes are TRBV10-3 and TRBJ1-4; 9 bases fit TRBD1. Germline-derived CDR1 and CDR2 are ENHRY and SYGVKD. The CDR3 runs to 16 residues. V was clipped by 2 bases and J by 2 bases; unmatched bases: 3. The CDR3 loop reads CAISEGTGKTNEKLFF. The CDR3 DNA sequence: TGTGCCATCAGTGAGGGGACAGGGAAGACTAATGAAAAACTGTTTTTT.

This clone was seen a single time. V gene TRBV19 combines with J gene TRBJ2-1; D is undetermined. Trimming removed 7 bases from V and 5 bases from J, with 15 bases in between. Germline V CDR1 and CDR2: LNHDA, SQIVND (reference sequence). The CDR3 totals 14 residues. The CDR3 nucleotides read TGTGCCAGTACCATAGGTCACAGAAACAATGAGCAGTTCTTC. Its translation: CASTIGHRNNEQFF.

The chain combines TRBV9 with TRBJ2-6; D gene unclear. The V end was cut by 0 bases, the J end by 0 bases, with 10 bases between. CDR1 SGDLS and CDR2 YYNGEE come from the germline V gene. This CDR3 comprises 17 residues. DNA for the CDR3: TGTGCCAGCAGCGTAGCTCAGTTCCTCTCTGGGGCCAACGTCCTGACTTTC. Amino acids: CASSVAQFLSGANVLTF.

This clone was picked up one time. V is TRBV5-4 and J is TRBJ2-7, with TRBD1 matching over 7 bases. The CDR3 length is 17 residues. From germline, CDR1 is SGHNT and CDR2 YYREEE (reference sequence). V lost 4 bases, J lost 1 base, and 14 bases stayed unmatched. The CDR3 reads CASSRTGQQYSSYEQYF. CDR3 nucleotide sequence: TGTGCCAGCAGCCGGACGGGACAGCAATACTCATCCTACGAGCAGTACTTC.

The chain combines TRBV29-1 with TRBJ2-2; TRBD2 might be the D (6 bases). V lost 5 bases and J 7 bases, leaving 11 bases between the germline ends. Germline V CDR1 and CDR2: SQVTM, ANQGSEA. The CDR3 is made up of 12 amino acids. The CDR3 DNA follows: TGCAGCGTTTTCCGGGGGAGCGGGGAGCTGTTTTTT. This sequence encodes CSVFRGSGELFF.